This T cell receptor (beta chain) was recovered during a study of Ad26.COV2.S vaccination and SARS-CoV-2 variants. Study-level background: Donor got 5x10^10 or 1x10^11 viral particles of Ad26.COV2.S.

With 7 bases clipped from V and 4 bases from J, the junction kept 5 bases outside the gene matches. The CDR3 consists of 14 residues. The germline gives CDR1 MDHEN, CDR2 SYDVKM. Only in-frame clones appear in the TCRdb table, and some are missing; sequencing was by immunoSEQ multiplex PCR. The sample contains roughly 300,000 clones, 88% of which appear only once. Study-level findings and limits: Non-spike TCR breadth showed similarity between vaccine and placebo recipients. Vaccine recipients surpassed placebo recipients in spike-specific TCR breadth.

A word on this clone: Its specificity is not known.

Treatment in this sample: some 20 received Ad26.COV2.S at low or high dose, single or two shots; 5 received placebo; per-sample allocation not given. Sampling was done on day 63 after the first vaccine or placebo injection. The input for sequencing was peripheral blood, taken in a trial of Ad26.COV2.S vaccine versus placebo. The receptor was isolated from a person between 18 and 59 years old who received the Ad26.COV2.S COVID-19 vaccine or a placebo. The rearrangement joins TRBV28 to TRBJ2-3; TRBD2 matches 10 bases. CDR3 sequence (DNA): TGTGCCAGCAAACTAGCGGGAACCCCAGATACGCAGTATTTT. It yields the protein CASKLAGTPDTQYF.